Listed here is a single T cell receptor (beta chain). Those enrolled, adults aged roughly 18 to 90 years, came from some 25 US areas. Two negative PCRs, clearance, or symptom resolution were required of recovered Cohort 3 donors. The data were taken from a study of blood T cell repertoires in COVID-19. V trimming: 8 bases; J trimming: 0 bases; junction bases outside the gene matches: 10. The CDR3 spans 15 residues. The germline CDR1 and CDR2 sequences are MDHEN and SYDVKM. Authors' analysis steps: Counts of nucleated cells, estimated from reference gene primer amplification, were obtained. Repertoires were generated with immunoSEQ multiplex PCR, while TCRdb's copy carries only in-frame clones and drops some. V, J and clone size derive from that table, while D and trimming were established from the DNA sequence. The data show a few hundred thousand clones, under 90% seen once.

V usage is TRBV28 and J usage is TRBJ2-7, with 7 bases that match TRBD2. This TCR derives from a woman between 25 and 40 years old who had recovered from COVID-19. The sample was PBMCs or T cells enriched from blood (not recorded which). CDR3 protein: CASAPAVAGSYEQYF. For the CDR3, the DNA is TGTGCCAGCGCCCCGGCGGTAGCGGGCTCCTACGAGCAGTACTTC.